A selection of T cell receptor beta chains follows, all from one sample in a study of blood T cell repertoires in COVID-19. Only in-frame clones appear in the TCRdb table, and some are missing; sequencing was by immunoSEQ multiplex PCR. The sample yields more than 250,000 clones, roughly 88% seen once. The sequencing sample was made of peripheral blood. The receptors here all came from a woman aged 50 to 60 with acute or convalescent COVID-19. The CDR3 runs from the conserved cysteine through the conserved F or W. A D gene is named only where the DNA matches it firmly. Some rows mark clone size as missing; the rest say once, few, many or name a class of expanded clone.

size,J,D,V,DNA,CDR3
.,TRBJ1-2,.,TRBV28,TGTGCCAGCAGTTTAACGACAGCAAGCTATGGCTACACCTTC,CASSLTTASYGYTF
.,TRBJ1-6,TRBD1,TRBV6-5,TGTGCCAGCAGTTTGGACAGGGGCACTTCACCCCTCCACTTT,CASSLDRGTSPLHF
.,TRBJ2-4,.,TRBV15,TGTGCCACCAGCCCTCAGGTGGGAAACATTCAGTACTTC,CATSPQVGNIQYF
.,TRBJ2-5,.,TRBV7-6,TGTGCCAGCAGCTTGGGGGCTGGCAAGGAGACCCAGTACTTC,CASSLGAGKETQYF
.,TRBJ2-1,.,TRBV12-5,TGTGCTAGTGGTTTGGGGGCCGGAAACTCCTACAATGAGCAGTTCTTC,CASGLGAGNSYNEQFF
.,TRBJ2-7,.,TRBV27,TGTGCCAGCAGTATCACAAACTCCTACGAGCAGTACTTC,CASSITNSYEQYF
few,TRBJ1-1,.,TRBV10-3,TGTGCCATCAGTGATTCGGGGAACACTGAAGCTTTCTTT,CAISDSGNTEAFF
few,TRBJ2-3,TRBD2,TRBV5-6,TGTGCCAGCAGCTGGGGACTAGCGGGAAGGACAGATACGCAGTATTTT,CASSWGLAGRTDTQYF
.,TRBJ1-2,.,TRBV6-6,TGTGCCAGCTTGGGAGGGGGTCGTAGTGGCTACACCTTC,CASLGGGRSGYTF
once,TRBJ1-5,.,TRBV27,TGTGCCAGCAGTTTGGAGGGGATCTTGGGCAATCAGCCCCAGCATTTT,CASSLEGILGNQPQHF
few,TRBJ2-3,TRBD2,TRBV28,TGTGCCAGCAAGGATAGCGGGAGGCGGGATACGCAGTATTTT,CASKDSGRRDTQYF
.,TRBJ2-5,TRBD2,TRBV2,TGTGCCAGCAGGGGACTAGCGGGAGTCGTAGAGACCCAGTACTTC,CASRGLAGVVETQYF
.,TRBJ2-7,TRBD1,TRBV5-4,TGTGCCAGCAGCCGGGACAGGGGGCGCGAGCAGTACTTC,CASSRDRGREQYF
few,TRBJ2-1,.,TRBV16,TGTGCCAGCAGCCGAAGGGGTAATGAGCAGTTCTTC,CASSRRGNEQFF
.,TRBJ1-2,TRBD1,TRBV9,TGTGCCAGCAGCGTAGTCCCAGGGGGGAGCTATGGCTACACCTTC,CASSVVPGGSYGYTF
.,TRBJ1-2,.,TRBV10-3,TGTGCCATCAGTGACGATACAGCCTACTATGGCTACACCTTC,CAISDDTAYYGYTF
few,TRBJ1-3,TRBD1,TRBV28,TGTGCCAGCAGTTTATTATCTCCTTGGGCAGGGGGTGGAAACACCATATATTTT,CASSLLSPWAGGGNTIYF
.,TRBJ1-3,.,TRBV28,TGTGCCGCGGGGTTAGCTGGAAACACCATATATTTT,CAAGLAGNTIYF
.,TRBJ2-2,TRBD2,TRBV27,TGTGCCAGCAGTTTGGGACTAGCGGGAGGCACCGGGGAGCTGTTTTTT,CASSLGLAGGTGELFF
.,TRBJ2-3,.,TRBV4-1,TGCGCCAGCAGCCTAACAACGGGGGATACGCAGTATTTT,CASSLTTGDTQYF
.,TRBJ2-5,TRBD1,TRBV7-8,TGTGCCAGCAGCTTAGGAGGGGGCGAGACCCAGTACTTC,CASSLGGGETQYF
.,TRBJ2-3,.,TRBV6-6,TGTGCCAGCACCATTCCCGGGCTAGCTTTGGGTACGCAGTATTTT,CASTIPGLALGTQYF
.,TRBJ2-7,.,TRBV28,TGTGCCAGCAGGTCGGGTGACTACGAGCAGTACTTC,CASRSGDYEQYF
.,TRBJ2-7,.,TRBV28,TGTGCCAGCAGTTTTGGGCAGCAACCCTACGAGCAGTACTTC,CASSFGQQPYEQYF
.,TRBJ1-1,.,TRBV4-3,TGCGCCAGCAGCCAAGAATCGTGGGCGCCGAACACTGAAGCTTTCTTT,CASSQESWAPNTEAFF
.,TRBJ1-5,.,TRBV19,TGTGCCAGTACCGCGACAGCAAATCAGCCCCAGCATTTT,CASTATANQPQHF
.,TRBJ2-1,.,TRBV28,TGTGCCAGCACGGGACTCCTAGGGGATGAGCAGTTCTTC,CASTGLLGDEQFF
once,TRBJ1-2,.,TRBV5-1,TGCGCCAGCAGCTTAGCGGGGGCGCGACTCGGCTACACCTTC,CASSLAGARLGYTF
.,TRBJ1-2,.,TRBV5-1,TGCGCCAGCAGCTACCCGGGAGGGAGTTTTTATGGCTACACCTTC,CASSYPGGSFYGYTF
.,TRBJ2-2,TRBD1,TRBV15,TGTGCCACCAGCAGAGGGGACAGGGGAAGATCCGGGGAGCTGTTTTTT,CATSRGDRGRSGELFF
.,TRBJ2-7,TRBD1,TRBV7-2,TGTGCCAGCAGCTTAGTAGGCGGACAGGGGTTCTACGAGCAGTACTTC,CASSLVGGQGFYEQYF
.,TRBJ1-1,.,TRBV28,TGTGCCAGCAGTTTCCAGATGAACACTGAAGCTTTCTTT,CASSFQMNTEAFF
.,TRBJ2-5,.,TRBV4-2,TGTGCCAGCAGCCAAGGGGGTAGGGGAGAGACCCAGTACTTC,CASSQGGRGETQYF
.,TRBJ2-1,TRBD1,TRBV7-3,TGTGCCAGCAGCCCAAGGACAGGGCTCTCCTACAATGAGCAGTTCTTC,CASSPRTGLSYNEQFF
.,TRBJ2-5,TRBD2,TRBV5-1,TGCGCCAGCAGCCCCGTGACTAGCGGGGGACAAGAGACCCAGTACTTC,CASSPVTSGGQETQYF
.,TRBJ2-7,TRBD1,TRBV6-5,TGTGCCAGCAGCACCGGGACAGGGAGCTACGAGCAGTACTTC,CASSTGTGSYEQYF
.,TRBJ2-5,.,TRBV3-1/TRBV3-2,TGTGCCAGCAGTCCCACCTGGGAGGCGGGCTGGGAGACCCAGTACTTC,CASSPTWEAGWETQYF
.,TRBJ2-7,.,TRBV18,TGTGCCAGCTCACCCGAGGGCGGCGAGCAGTACTTC,CASSPEGGEQYF
.,TRBJ1-2,TRBD1,TRBV7-2,TGTGCCAGCAGCTTGCAGGGGGCGGACTATGGCTACACCTTC,CASSLQGADYGYTF
.,TRBJ1-6,.,TRBV6-1,TGTGCCAGCAGTGAAGCGGAGGTTGGTAATTCACCCCTCCACTTT,CASSEAEVGNSPLHF
.,TRBJ2-1,TRBD2,TRBV4-1,TGCGCCAGCAGCCGATTAGCGGGGCAATCCTACAATGAGCAGTTCTTC,CASSRLAGQSYNEQFF
.,TRBJ1-6,.,TRBV24-1,TGTGCCACCAGTGATTTGCTCTCGGATCAGGGAAGGTCACCCCTCCACTTT,CATSDLLSDQGRSPLHF
.,TRBJ1-5,TRBD1,TRBV19,TGTGCCAGTAGAATCTTAGGACAGGGGGCTCATCAGCCCCAGCATTTT,CASRILGQGAHQPQHF
.,TRBJ1-1,.,TRBV5-1,TGCGCCAGCAGCTTGGCCAGGGCCTCCGAGGCTTTCTTT,CASSLARASEAFF
.,TRBJ2-5,TRBD2,TRBV2,TGTGCCAGCAGCGGACTAGCGGGAGGAGAGACCCAGTACTTC,CASSGLAGGETQYF
.,TRBJ1-5,.,TRBV16,TGTGCCAGCAGCAGGACGGAGGGAAATCAGCCCCAGCATTTT,CASSRTEGNQPQHF
.,TRBJ1-2,TRBD1,TRBV7-9,TGTGCCAGCAGCTTAGACAGGGACAGACAATACACCTTC,CASSLDRDRQYTF
.,TRBJ1-5,TRBD1,TRBV7-8,TGTGCCAGCAGCTTCTTTGGCGGGACAGGGGGCCTCCAGCATTTT,CASSFFGGTGGLQHF